This entry features one T cell receptor beta chain sequence. Antigen specificity is unknown. These data belong to a study of cytomegalovirus exposure and HLA in healthy donors. Findings and limits, study-wide: The classifier reportedly diagnosed cytomegalovirus status with high sensitivity and specificity. Confirmation was obtained in vitro that a few CMV-associated chains are specific for CMV antigens. The majority of TCR sequences were rare, yet some public TCRs appeared in many donors. A later analysis linked a missense variant in DCLRE1C to the trimming of TCR beta V and J genes.

Primers included in the PCR were 60 Vbeta and 13 Jbeta primers. TCRdb's table, derived via immunoSEQ multiplex PCR, lists solely in-frame clones and lacks some. The data contain fewer than 250,000 clones, about 77% of them singletons. The CDR3 consists of 14 residues. V was pared by 2 bases and J by 9 bases, with 14 bases between. The germline V gene encodes CDR1 SGHTA and CDR2 FQGNSA. The chain uses TRBV7-2 and TRBJ1-3; perhaps TRBD1 as D (6 bases). The receptor comes from a man aged 30-40 years in good health and CMV-seropositive. Material: PBMCs. The CDR3 loop reads CASSLQGWGGTIYF. The CDR3 coding sequence is TGTGCCAGCAGCTTACAGGGGTGGGGTGGCACCATATATTTT.